This passage covers 5 T cell receptor beta chains from one sample sequenced in a study of CD8 T cells in ankylosing spondylitis. TCRdb processed the 5' RACE reads anew with MiXCR; each CDR3 protein has one entry. The table has about 240,000 distinct CDR3 sequences, approximately 7.6% seen once. The material sequenced was blood, either unsorted or a sorted T cell fraction (not recorded which). The source is a female donor with ankylosing spondylitis or in good health (not recorded which).

There are many counts of this clonotype. The rearrangement links TRBV11-3 to TRBJ2-1; 7 bases agree with TRBD2. This CDR3 is built from 12 residues. Germline V lookup: CDR1 SGHNT, CDR2 YENEEA. The V gene end was trimmed by 6 bases and the J gene end by 8 bases; junction bases not matched to a gene: 4. CDR3 in DNA: TGTGCCAGCAGGGGGGGAGGGGATGAGCAGTTCTTC. It codes for CASRGGGDEQFF.

This clonotype has a count of ten or more. The gene calls are TRBV9 and TRBJ2-1; no clear D gene. Between the trimmed V and J ends, which lost 4 bases and 0 bases, there was a span of 17 bases. The germline V gene encodes CDR1 SGDLS and CDR2 YYNGEE. The CDR3 sequence is 17 residues long. CDR3 sequence: CASSPGGSFSSYNEQFF. The CDR3 DNA reads TGTGCCAGCAGCCCCGGTGGCTCCTTTAGCTCCTACAATGAGCAGTTCTTC. The full variable domain, its missing parts supplied by reference TRBV9 and TRBJ2-1, is DSGVTQTPKHLITATGQRVTLRCSPRSGDLSVYWYQQSLDQGLQFLIQYYNGEERAKGNILERFSAQQFPDLHSELNLSSLELGDSALYFCASSPGGSFSSYNEQFFGPGTRLTVL.

The V gene is TRBV15, the J gene TRBJ1-2; the match to TRBD1 covers 10 bases. This CDR3 contains 15 residues. Germline lookup yields CDR1 LNHNV and CDR2 YYDKDF (reference sequence). The J segment lost 8 bases and the V segment lost 0 bases, leaving 6 bases of the junction unmatched. As DNA, the CDR3 is TGTGCCACCAGCAGAGAGCGACAGGGGGCGCGCGGCTACACCTTC. This codes for CATSRERQGARGYTF.

At least ten counts were recorded for this clonotype. V usage is TRBV7-2 and J usage is TRBJ2-7, with D unclear. The CDR3 sequence is 15 residues long. The ends were cut back, 3 bases at V and 0 bases at J, with 12 bases in the middle. The germline V gene has CDR1 SGHTA and CDR2 FQGNSA. DNA of the CDR3: TGTGCCAGCAGCTTGGGTTGGGGAAGCTCCTACGAGCAGTACTTC. It codes for CASSLGWGSSYEQYF.

This clonotype was recorded at least ten times. CDR3 DNA: TGCGCCAGCAGCCAAGATCCCCCGGGGCTAGCGGGAAGCCTCCGGGGGTACAATGAGCAGTTCTTC. Amino acids: CASSQDPPGLAGSLRGYNEQFF. The chain uses TRBV4-1 and TRBJ2-1; 9 bases are a match to TRBD2. V lost 0 bases to trimming and J lost 4 bases; unmatched junction nucleotides: 22. The CDR3 is made up of 22 amino acids. CDR1 is MGHRA and CDR2 is YSYEKL in the germline V gene.